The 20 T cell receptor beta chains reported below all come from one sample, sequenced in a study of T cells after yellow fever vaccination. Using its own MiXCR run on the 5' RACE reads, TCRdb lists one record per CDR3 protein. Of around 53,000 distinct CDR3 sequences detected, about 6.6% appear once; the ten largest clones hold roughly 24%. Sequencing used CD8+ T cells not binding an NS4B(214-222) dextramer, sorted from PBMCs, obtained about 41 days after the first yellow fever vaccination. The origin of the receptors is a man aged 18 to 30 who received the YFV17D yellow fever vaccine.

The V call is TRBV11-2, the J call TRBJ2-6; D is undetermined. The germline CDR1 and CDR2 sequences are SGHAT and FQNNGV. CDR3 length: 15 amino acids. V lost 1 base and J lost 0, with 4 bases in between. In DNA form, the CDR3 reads TGTGCCAGCAGCTTAGGACTCTCTGGGGCCAACGTCCTGACTTTC. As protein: CASSLGLSGANVLTF.

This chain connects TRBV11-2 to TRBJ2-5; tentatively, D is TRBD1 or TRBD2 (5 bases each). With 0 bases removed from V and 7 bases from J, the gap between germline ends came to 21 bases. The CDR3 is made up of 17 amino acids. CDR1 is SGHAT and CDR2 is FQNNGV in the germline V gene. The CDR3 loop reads CASSLEFPGAVALTQYF. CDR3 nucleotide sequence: TGTGCCAGCAGCTTAGAATTCCCCGGGGCAGTAGCATTGACCCAGTACTTC.

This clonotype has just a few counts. CDR3 loop: CASSPGENYGYTF. In DNA, the CDR3 is TGCGCCAGCAGCCCGGGGGAGAACTATGGCTACACCTTC. The chain combines TRBV5-1 with TRBJ1-2; D may be TRBD1 (5 bases). The CDR3 runs to 13 residues. Deletions cut 4 bases from V and 2 bases from J, with 9 bases between. In germline, CDR1 is SGHRS, CDR2 YFSETQ.

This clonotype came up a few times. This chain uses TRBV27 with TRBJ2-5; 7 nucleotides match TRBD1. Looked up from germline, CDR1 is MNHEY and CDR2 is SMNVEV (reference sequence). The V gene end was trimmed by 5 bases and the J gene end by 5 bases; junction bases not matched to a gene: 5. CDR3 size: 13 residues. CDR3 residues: CASSLQGWETQYF. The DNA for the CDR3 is TGTGCCAGCAGTCTACAGGGGTGGGAGACCCAGTACTTC.

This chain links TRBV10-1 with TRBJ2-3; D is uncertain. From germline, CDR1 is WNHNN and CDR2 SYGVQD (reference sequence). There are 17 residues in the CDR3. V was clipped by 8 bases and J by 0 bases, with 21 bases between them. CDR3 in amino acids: CASFSHQPSESTDTQYF. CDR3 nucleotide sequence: TGCGCCAGCTTTTCCCATCAGCCCTCGGAAAGCACAGATACGCAGTATTTT.

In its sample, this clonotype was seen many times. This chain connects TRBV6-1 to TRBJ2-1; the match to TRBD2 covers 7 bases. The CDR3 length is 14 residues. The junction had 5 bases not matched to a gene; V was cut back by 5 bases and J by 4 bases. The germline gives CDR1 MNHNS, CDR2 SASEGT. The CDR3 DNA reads TGTGCCAGCAGTACAAGCGGGGTTTACAATGAGCAGTTCTTC. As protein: CASSTSGVYNEQFF.

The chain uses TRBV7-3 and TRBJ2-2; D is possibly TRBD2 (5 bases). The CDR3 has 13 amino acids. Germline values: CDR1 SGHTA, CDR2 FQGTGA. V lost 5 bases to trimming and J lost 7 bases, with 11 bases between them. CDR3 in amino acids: CASSGGGGGELFF. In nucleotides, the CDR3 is TGTGCCAGCAGCGGAGGCGGAGGCGGGGAGCTGTTTTTT. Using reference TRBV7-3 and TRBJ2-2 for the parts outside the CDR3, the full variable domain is GAGVSQTPSNKVTEKGKYVELRCDPISGHTALYWYRQSLGQGPEFLIYFQGTGAADDSGLPNDRFFAVRPEGSVSTLKIQRTERGDSAVYLCASSGGGGGELFFGEGSRLTVL.

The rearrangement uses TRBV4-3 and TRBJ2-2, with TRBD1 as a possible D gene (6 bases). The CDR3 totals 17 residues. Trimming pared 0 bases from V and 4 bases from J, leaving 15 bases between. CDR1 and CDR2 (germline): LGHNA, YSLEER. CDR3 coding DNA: TGCGCCAGCAGCCAAGATGGGCTGGGGGCGATCACCGGGGAGCTGTTTTTT. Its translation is CASSQDGLGAITGELFF.

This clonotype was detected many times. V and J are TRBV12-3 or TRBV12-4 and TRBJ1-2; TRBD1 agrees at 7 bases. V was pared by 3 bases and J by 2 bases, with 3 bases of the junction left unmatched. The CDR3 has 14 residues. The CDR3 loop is CASSLTGWNYGYTF. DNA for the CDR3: TGTGCCAGCAGTTTGACAGGGTGGAACTATGGCTACACCTTC.

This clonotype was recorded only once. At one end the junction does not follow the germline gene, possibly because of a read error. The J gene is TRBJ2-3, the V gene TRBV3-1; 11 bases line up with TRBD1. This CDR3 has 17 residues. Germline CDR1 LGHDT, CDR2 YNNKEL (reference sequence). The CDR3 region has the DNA TGTGCCACCAGCCAGCACCTCGGGACAGGGGGAGCCGATACGCAGTATTTT. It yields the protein CATSQHLGTGGADTQYF.

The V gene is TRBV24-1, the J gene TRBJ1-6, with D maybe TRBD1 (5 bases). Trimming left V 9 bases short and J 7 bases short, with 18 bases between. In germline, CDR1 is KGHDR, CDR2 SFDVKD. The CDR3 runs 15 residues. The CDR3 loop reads CATEPPGRRNSPLHF. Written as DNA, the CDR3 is TGTGCCACCGAACCACCGGGACGGCGAAATTCACCCCTCCACTTT.

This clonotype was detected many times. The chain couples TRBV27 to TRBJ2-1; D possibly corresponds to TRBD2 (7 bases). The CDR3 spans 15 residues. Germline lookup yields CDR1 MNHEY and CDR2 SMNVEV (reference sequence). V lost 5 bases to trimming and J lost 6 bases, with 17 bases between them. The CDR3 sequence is CASSLGGPNSNEQFF. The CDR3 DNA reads TGTGCCAGCAGTCTGGGGGGGCCCAACAGCAATGAGCAGTTCTTC.

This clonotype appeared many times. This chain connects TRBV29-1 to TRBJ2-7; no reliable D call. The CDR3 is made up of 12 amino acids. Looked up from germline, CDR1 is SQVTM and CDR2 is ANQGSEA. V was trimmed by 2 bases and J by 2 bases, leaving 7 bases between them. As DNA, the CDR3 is TGCAGCGTTGAAAACGGAGCCTACGAGCAGTACTTC. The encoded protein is CSVENGAYEQYF.

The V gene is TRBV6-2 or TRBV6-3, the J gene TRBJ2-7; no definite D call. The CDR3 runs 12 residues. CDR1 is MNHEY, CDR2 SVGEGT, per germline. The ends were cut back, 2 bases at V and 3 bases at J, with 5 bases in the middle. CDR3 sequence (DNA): TGTGCCAGCAGTTACATGGACTACGAGCAGTACTTC. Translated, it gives CASSYMDYEQYF.

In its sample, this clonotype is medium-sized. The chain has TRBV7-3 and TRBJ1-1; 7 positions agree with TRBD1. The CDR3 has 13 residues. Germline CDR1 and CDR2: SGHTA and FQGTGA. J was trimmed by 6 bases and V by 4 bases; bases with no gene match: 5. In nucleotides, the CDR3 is TGTGCCAGCAGCTGGTACAGGGGATCTGAAGCTTTCTTT. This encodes CASSWYRGSEAFF. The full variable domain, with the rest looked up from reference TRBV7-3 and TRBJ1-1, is GAGVSQTPSNKVTEKGKYVELRCDPISGHTALYWYRQSLGQGPEFLIYFQGTGAADDSGLPNDRFFAVRPEGSVSTLKIQRTERGDSAVYLCASSWYRGSEAFFGQGTRLTVV.

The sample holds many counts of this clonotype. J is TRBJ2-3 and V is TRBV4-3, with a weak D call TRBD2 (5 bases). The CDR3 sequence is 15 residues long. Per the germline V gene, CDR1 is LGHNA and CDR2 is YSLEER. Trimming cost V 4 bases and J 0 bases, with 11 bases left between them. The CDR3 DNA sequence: TGCGCCAGCAGCCTAGAGGGCATGAGCACAGATACGCAGTATTTT. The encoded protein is CASSLEGMSTDTQYF.

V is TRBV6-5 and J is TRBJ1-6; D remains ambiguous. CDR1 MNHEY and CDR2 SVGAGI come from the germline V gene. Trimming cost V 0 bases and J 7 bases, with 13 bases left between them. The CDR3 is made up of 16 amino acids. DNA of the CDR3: TGTGCCAGCAGTTACTCGAGCCCGGCCTTCAATTCACCCCTCCACTTT. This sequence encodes CASSYSSPAFNSPLHF.

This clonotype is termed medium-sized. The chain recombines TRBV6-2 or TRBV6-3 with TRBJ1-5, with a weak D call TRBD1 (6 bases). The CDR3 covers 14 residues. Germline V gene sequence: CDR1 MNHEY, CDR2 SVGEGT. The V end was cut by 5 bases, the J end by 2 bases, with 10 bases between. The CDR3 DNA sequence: TGTGCCAGCAGTGCAGGGGCAGGCAATCAGCCCCAGCATTTT. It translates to CASSAGAGNQPQHF.

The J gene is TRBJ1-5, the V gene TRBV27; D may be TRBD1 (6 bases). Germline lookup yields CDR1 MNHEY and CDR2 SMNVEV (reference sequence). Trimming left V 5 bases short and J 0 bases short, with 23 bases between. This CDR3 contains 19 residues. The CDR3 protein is CASSIKGTYPPSSNQPQHF. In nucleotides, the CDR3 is TGTGCCAGCAGTATCAAAGGGACATACCCTCCCTCTAGCAATCAGCCCCAGCATTTT.

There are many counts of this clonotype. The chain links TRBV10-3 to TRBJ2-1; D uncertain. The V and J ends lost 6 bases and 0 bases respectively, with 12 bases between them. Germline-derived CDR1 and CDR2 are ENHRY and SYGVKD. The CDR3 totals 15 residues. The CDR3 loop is CAIRDRASSYNEQFF. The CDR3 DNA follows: TGTGCCATCAGGGATAGAGCGAGCTCCTACAATGAGCAGTTCTTC.